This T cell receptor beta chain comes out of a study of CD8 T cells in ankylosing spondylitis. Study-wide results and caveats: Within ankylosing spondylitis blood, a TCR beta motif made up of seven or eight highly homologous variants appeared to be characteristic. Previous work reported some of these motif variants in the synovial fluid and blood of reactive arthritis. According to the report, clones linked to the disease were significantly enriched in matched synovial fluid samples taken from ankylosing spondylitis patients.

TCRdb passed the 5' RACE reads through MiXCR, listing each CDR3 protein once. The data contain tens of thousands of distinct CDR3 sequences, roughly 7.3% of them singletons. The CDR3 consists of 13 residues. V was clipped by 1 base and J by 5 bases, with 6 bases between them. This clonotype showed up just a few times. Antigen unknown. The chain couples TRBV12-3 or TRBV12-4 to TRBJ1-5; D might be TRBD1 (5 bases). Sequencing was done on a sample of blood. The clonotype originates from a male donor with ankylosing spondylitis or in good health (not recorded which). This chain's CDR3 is CASSLGGDQPQHF. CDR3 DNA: TGTGCCAGCAGTTTAGGAGGGGATCAGCCCCAGCATTTT.